The clone carrying this T cell receptor beta chain showed up just a few times. Primers used for first-strand cDNA, a TRAV- and TRBV-specific set, covered both alpha and beta chains. TCRs underwent 20 PCR cycles of amplification with a constant-region primer and V-primer adapter. In vitro transcription amplified isolated mRNA. Using its own MiXCR run on the reads, TCRdb lists one record per CDR3 protein. The repertoire holds about 10,000 distinct CDR3 sequences, with 40% to 65% as singletons. This record comes from a study of low-dose radiotherapy and immunotherapy resistance in tumors. Looking at the study overall: A dose of 300 mg of oral aspirin was taken by patients daily for four cycles from cycle 1 day 1.

In germline, CDR1 is SGHDN, CDR2 FVKESK. The germline V and J ends were trimmed by 0 bases and 11 bases, with 16 bases remaining between them. The CDR3 is 14 amino acids. This rearrangement joins TRBV14 to TRBJ1-1; no reliable D call. The sequence came from a human donor with advanced metastatic prostate, ovarian, gallbladder or colorectal cancer (not recorded which). This table probably holds off-target reads from a library built for another chain. CDR3 in amino acids: CASSQDTGGTGAFF. The CDR3 region has the DNA TGTGCCAGCAGCCAAGATACTGGCGGTACTGGGGCTTTCTTT.